These 2 T cell receptor beta chains were all obtained from the same sample, sequenced in a study of regulatory T cells in long-lasting Graves disease. Building of the TCR beta libraries involved iRepertoire HTBI primers and Arm-PCR of CDR3 regions. TCRdb re-analysed the multiplex PCR reads in MiXCR, keeping a single row per CDR3 protein. The sample lists some 400,000 distinct CDR3 sequences, about 16% occurring once. Time point indicated: newly diagnosed GD, antithyroid drugs for less than 3 months. The TCR library was made from RNA extracted from PBMCs. The sample was also linked to a second study, of T cells in Graves' hyperthyroidism and ophthalmopathy.

This specimen consisted of peripheral blood mononuclear cells (PBMCs), obtained at new diagnosis, from a patient treated with antithyroid drugs. The receptors were sampled from a woman in her thirties with Graves disease.

This clonotype was counted between two and nine times. The rearrangement uses TRBV6-1 and TRBJ1-1; perhaps TRBD1 as D (5 bases). V was trimmed by 5 bases and J by 4 bases, leaving 14 bases between them. Germline V lookup: CDR1 MNHNS, CDR2 SASEGT. CDR3 length equals 14 residues. The CDR3 DNA reads as TGTGCCAGCAGTCGCCACCGCGGGGCCACTGAAGCTTTCTTT. Translating it yields CASSRHRGATEAFF.

A word on this clonotype: It may be a read error: a sequence one base away is much more abundant. The gene calls are TRBV12-3 or TRBV12-4 and TRBJ1-2, with D perhaps matching TRBD1 (5 bases). V was trimmed by 2 bases and J by 8 bases, leaving 15 bases between them. The CDR3 is made up of 14 amino acids. In DNA, the CDR3 is TGTGCCAGCAGTTTAAGGTTGGGGGGATCAGGCTACACCTTC. It specifies CASSLRLGGSGYTF.